The 27 T cell receptor beta chains given below trace back to one sample, sequenced in a study of cytomegalovirus exposure and HLA in healthy donors. 60 Vbeta and 13 Jbeta primers were used in PCR. Here immunoSEQ multiplex PCR was the method, and the copy in TCRdb shows in-frame clones only, minus some. The table has fewer than 250,000 clones, approximately 80% seen once. Sequencing was carried out using PBMCs. These receptors originate from a man aged 30 to 45 in good health and CMV-seronegative.

The chain combines TRBV28 with TRBJ1-1, with D unresolved. Trimming stripped 2 bases from V and 4 bases from J, with 11 bases between. The CDR3 sequence is 14 residues long. Germline V gene sequence: CDR1 MDHEN, CDR2 SYDVKM. The CDR3 region is CASSLGRRFTEAFF. The CDR3 region has the DNA TGTGCCAGCAGTTTAGGGCGGAGGTTCACTGAAGCTTTCTTT.

The chain couples TRBV6-6 to TRBJ2-3; 11 bases align to TRBD2. V trimming: 4 bases; J trimming: 5 bases; junction bases outside the gene matches: 5. The CDR3 runs 15 residues. CDR1 MNHNY and CDR2 SVGAGI come from the germline V gene (reference sequence). The DNA for the CDR3 is TGTGCCAGCAGTTCGCTAGCGGGGGGAGGAGATACGCAGTATTTT. The encoded protein is CASSSLAGGGDTQYF.

The genes are TRBV5-1 and TRBJ1-2; the D gene is possibly TRBD1 (6 bases). This CDR3 comprises 12 residues. V lost 3 bases to trimming and J lost 8 bases, with 11 bases between them. Germline CDR1 SGHRS, CDR2 YFSETQ. The CDR3 spells CASSWEGEGYTF. The CDR3, as DNA: TGCGCCAGCAGCTGGGAGGGGGAAGGCTACACCTTC.

This clone was observed a handful of times. The chain employs TRBV4-3 and TRBJ2-1; 9 bases fit TRBD2. V was pared by 4 bases and J by 8 bases, with 9 bases of the junction left unmatched. The CDR3 sequence is 15 residues long. Germline V lookup: CDR1 LGHNA, CDR2 YSLEER. The CDR3 sequence is CASSRSGTSLDEQFF. For the CDR3, the DNA is TGCGCCAGCAGCCGATCCGGGACTAGCCTCGATGAGCAGTTCTTC.

This clone was detected a few times. The V and J genes are TRBV5-5 and TRBJ1-1; possibly TRBD1 for D (5 bases). The CDR3 is made up of 14 amino acids. Germline V gene lookup returns CDR1 SGHKS and CDR2 YYEKEE (reference sequence). Trimming stripped 4 bases from V and 11 bases from J, with 21 bases between. CDR3 residues: CASSPTLGHSDAFF. The CDR3 DNA reads as TGTGCCAGCAGCCCGACCCTCGGACACTCGGATGCTTTCTTT.

In its sample, this clone was seen once. The chain links TRBV6-5 to TRBJ2-7, with 8 bases that match TRBD1. Trimming cost V 2 bases and J 1 base; bases outside gene matches: 4. The germline gives CDR1 MNHEY, CDR2 SVGAGI. CDR3 length equals 15 residues. CDR3 sequence: CASSYPTGESYEQYF. The DNA for the CDR3 is TGTGCCAGCAGTTACCCGACAGGGGAATCCTACGAGCAGTACTTC.

V is TRBV2 and J is TRBJ2-5; D is possibly TRBD1 (6 bases). Looked up from germline, CDR1 is SNHLY and CDR2 is FYNNEI. This CDR3 region has 15 residues. The V end was cut by 5 bases, the J end by 4 bases, with 17 bases between. CDR3 sequence reads: CASSQVQGRGETQYF. As DNA, the CDR3 is TGTGCCAGCAGTCAGGTCCAGGGGCGCGGAGAGACCCAGTACTTC.

The V gene is TRBV4-1, the J gene TRBJ1-1, with D unclear. The germline CDR1 and CDR2 sequences are MGHRA and YSYEKL. The CDR3 is 16 residues long. Deletions cut 4 bases from V and 0 bases from J, with 15 bases between. Here the CDR3 DNA reads TGCGCCAGCAGCCCATTCTTAGCAGCCATGAACACTGAAGCTTTCTTT. It is translated as CASSPFLAAMNTEAFF.

The chain links TRBV2 to TRBJ1-5; no clear D gene. The V end was cut by 4 bases, the J end by 3 bases, with 13 bases between. This CDR3 comprises 15 residues. From germline, CDR1 is SNHLY and CDR2 FYNNEI. The chain's CDR3 is CASSAPRLDNQPQHF. The CDR3 DNA sequence: TGTGCCAGCAGTGCGCCGCGACTTGACAATCAGCCCCAGCATTTT.

The V call is TRBV7-2, the J call TRBJ2-7, with TRBD2 matching over 8 bases. Germline CDR1 SGHTA, CDR2 FQGNSA. The J segment lost 4 bases and the V segment lost 5 bases, leaving 10 bases of the junction unmatched. CDR3 length: 15 amino acids. CDR3 residues: CASSPSRAGGYEQYF. The CDR3 DNA follows: TGTGCCAGCAGCCCGTCCAGGGCGGGGGGTTACGAGCAGTACTTC.

The CDR3 region is CASSYGATGEVEKLFF. In DNA form, the CDR3 reads TGTGCCAGCAGTTACGGCGCGACAGGGGAAGTTGAAAAACTGTTTTTT. The V call is TRBV6-5, the J call TRBJ1-4; 8 bases are shared with TRBD1. The junction had 9 bases not matched to a gene; V was cut back by 2 bases and J by 7 bases. The V gene's germline CDR1 is MNHEY and CDR2 SVGAGI. The CDR3 runs 16 residues.

V gene TRBV6-1 combines with J gene TRBJ2-1; D is ambiguous. Germline V gene sequence: CDR1 MNHNS, CDR2 SASEGT. The CDR3 is made up of 14 amino acids. V shed 4 bases and J shed 9 bases, with 16 bases lying between them. The CDR3 coding sequence is TGTGCCAGCAGTGTGTTTTATAGGAGCACTGAGCAGTTCTTC. Its translation: CASSVFYRSTEQFF.

The chain joins TRBV6-6 to TRBJ2-5, with 7 bases aligning to TRBD1. The germline CDR1 and CDR2 sequences are MNHNY and SVGAGI (reference sequence). This CDR3 spans 15 amino acids. V lost 0 bases to trimming and J lost 0 bases; unmatched junction nucleotides: 1. CDR3 sequence: CASSYSTGNQETQYF. CDR3 coding DNA: TGTGCCAGCAGTTACTCGACAGGGAACCAAGAGACCCAGTACTTC.

The CDR3 DNA reads as TGTGCCAGCTCACCACGTAACCGGGGCCAAGAGACCCAGTACTTC. Translating gives CASSPRNRGQETQYF. The chain carries TRBV18 and TRBJ2-5; tentative D call: TRBD2 (5 bases). The CDR3 has 15 residues. CDR1 is KGHSH and CDR2 is LQKENI in the germline V gene. The V end was cut by 1 base, the J end by 1 base, with 10 bases between.

The rearrangement joins TRBV11-2 to TRBJ1-1; 7 nucleotides match TRBD1. The CDR3 covers 14 residues. Germline CDR1 SGHAT, CDR2 FQNNGV. The V gene end was trimmed by 4 bases and the J gene end by 4 bases; junction bases not matched to a gene: 6. Here the CDR3 DNA reads TGTGCCAGCAGCTCCCAGGGGGTGGGCACTGAAGCTTTCTTT. Its translation is CASSSQGVGTEAFF.

The J gene is TRBJ2-3, the V gene TRBV10-1, with 8 bases matching TRBD2. There are 17 residues in the CDR3. CDR1 and CDR2 (germline): WNHNN, SYGVQD (reference sequence). Trimming removed 3 bases from V and 2 bases from J; junction bases left unmatched: 10. This CDR3 reads CASSDSDTSGATDTQYF. The DNA of the CDR3 is TGCGCCAGCAGTGACTCGGATACTAGCGGTGCCACAGATACGCAGTATTTT.

This clone was picked up a small number of times. The chain links TRBV4-1 to TRBJ1-4, with D unresolved. The CDR3 extends over 13 amino acids. Germline values: CDR1 MGHRA, CDR2 YSYEKL. The V and J ends lost 1 base and 7 bases respectively, with 7 bases between them. This chain's CDR3 is CASSQATVEKLFF. The CDR3 nucleotides read TGCGCCAGCAGCCAAGCCACAGTTGAAAAACTGTTTTTT.

The genes are TRBV5-1 and TRBJ2-7; 12 positions agree with TRBD2. The CDR3 is 15 amino acids. Germline trimming cut 4 bases from V and 2 bases from J; bases unmatched to any gene: 4. Germline CDR1 is SGHRS and CDR2 is YFSETQ. The CDR3: CASSPRTSGTYEQYF. DNA for the CDR3: TGCGCCAGCAGCCCGAGGACTAGCGGGACCTACGAGCAGTACTTC.

The chain employs TRBV27 and TRBJ2-7; D not resolved. The length of the CDR3 is 17 residues. CDR1 is MNHEY and CDR2 is SMNVEV in the germline V gene (reference sequence). Trimming pared 7 bases from V and 0 bases from J, leaving 22 bases between. The CDR3 sequence: CASTTRIPATSSYEQYF. The CDR3 DNA reads TGTGCCAGCACAACCAGGATCCCCGCAACGAGCTCCTACGAGCAGTACTTC.

The V gene is TRBV7-2, the J gene TRBJ2-1, with D perhaps TRBD2 (6 bases). Germline lookup yields CDR1 SGHTA and CDR2 FQGNSA. The CDR3 has 14 residues. V dropped 8 bases and J dropped 4 bases, with 15 bases sitting between them. The chain's CDR3 is CASVREAGYNEQFF. CDR3 nucleotide sequence: TGTGCCAGCGTCAGGGAGGCTGGTTACAATGAGCAGTTCTTC. The variable domain in full, with the rest retrieved from reference TRBV7-2 and TRBJ2-1, is GAGVSQSPSNKVTEKGKDVELRCDPISGHTALYWYRQSLGQGLEFLIYFQGNSAPDKSGLPSDRFSAERTGGSVSTLTIQRTQQEDSAVYLCASVREAGYNEQFFGPGTRLTVL.

The V and J genes are TRBV5-6 and TRBJ2-3, with TRBD1 matching over 7 bases. This CDR3 contains 15 residues. V dropped 4 bases and J dropped 1; count of bases not matched to a gene: 6. CDR1 and CDR2 (germline): SGHDT, YYEEEE. CDR3 bases: TGTGCCAGCAGCCACGGACAGGTCGGCACAGATACGCAGTATTTT. It yields the protein CASSHGQVGTDTQYF.

This chain links TRBV10-3 with TRBJ2-7; a weak D match, TRBD2 (5 bases). Germline V lookup: CDR1 ENHRY, CDR2 SYGVKD. Trimming left V 0 bases short and J 5 bases short, with 14 bases between. The length of the CDR3 is 15 residues. CDR3 bases: TGTGCCATCAGTGAGTCAGGTGAGGGTCGCCACGAGCAGTACTTC. Amino acids: CAISESGEGRHEQYF.

This rearrangement joins TRBV28 to TRBJ1-2; D is perhaps TRBD1 (6 bases). V was pared by 8 bases and J by 3 bases, with 16 bases between. The CDR3 is 14 residues long. Germline CDR1 and CDR2: MDHEN and SYDVKM. As DNA, the CDR3 is TGTGCCAGCCACCTAACAGGGCCGTACTATGGCTACACCTTC. Translating gives CASHLTGPYYGYTF.

Written as DNA, the CDR3 is TGTGCCAGCAGTTATCCGAGCAGGGGCCGGGAGACCCAGTACTTC. Protein sequence: CASSYPSRGRETQYF. This chain links TRBV6-6 with TRBJ2-5; D may be TRBD1 (6 bases). From germline, CDR1 is MNHNY and CDR2 SVGAGI (reference sequence). V was clipped by 3 bases and J by 5 bases, with 16 bases between them. This CDR3 has 15 amino acids.

The V and J genes are TRBV2 and TRBJ1-6; a weak D match, TRBD1 (6 bases). Germline lookup yields CDR1 SNHLY and CDR2 FYNNEI. This CDR3 comprises 14 residues. Deletions cut 9 bases from V and 0 bases from J, with 9 bases between. This chain's CDR3 is CARRGGSYNSPLHF. In DNA form, the CDR3 reads TGTGCCAGAAGGGGGGGCTCCTATAATTCACCCCTCCACTTT.

The gene calls are TRBV29-1 and TRBJ2-1; D unclear. The CDR3 runs 14 residues. Trimming stripped 1 base from V and 2 bases from J, with 9 bases between. Germline assignment: CDR1 SQVTM and CDR2 ANQGSEA. The CDR3 protein is CSVEGSFTYNEQFF. Written as DNA, the CDR3 is TGCAGCGTTGAAGGCAGTTTTACCTACAATGAGCAGTTCTTC.

The chain carries TRBV5-1 and TRBJ1-2, with D possibly TRBD1 on 6 matching bases. The CDR3 is 13 residues long. V dropped 0 bases and J dropped 7 bases, with 10 bases sitting between them. The V gene's germline CDR1 is SGHRS and CDR2 YFSETQ. The CDR3 protein is CASSLDRASGYTF. CDR3 coding DNA: TGCGCCAGCAGCTTGGACAGGGCCTCTGGCTACACCTTC.